Sequencing of this T cell receptor beta chain was carried out in a study of blood T cell repertoires in COVID-19. The CDR3 runs to 15 residues. Trimming pared 8 bases from V and 2 bases from J, leaving 19 bases between. Per the germline V gene, CDR1 is MNHEY and CDR2 is SMNVEV (reference sequence). Sequencing was performed with immunoSEQ multiplex PCR; in TCRdb, only in-frame clones are kept and a portion is missing. Among about 260,000 clones listed, about 89% were seen once. This TCR was sampled from a man aged 40-55 years who had recovered from COVID-19. The chain joins TRBV27 to TRBJ2-7, with D perhaps matching TRBD2 (5 bases). Specimen: peripheral blood. CDR3 DNA: TGTGCCAGCCGACCGAGGCCTACGGGGACCTACGAGCAGTACTTC. Amino acid sequence: CASRPRPTGTYEQYF.